This T cell receptor beta chain was documented in a study of preoperative IRX-2 immunotherapy in early breast cancer. Treatment of the sample: preoperative locoregional IRX-2 cytokine immunotherapy. This CDR3 has 15 residues. Germline loops: CDR1 MNHGY, CDR2 SAAAGT. The V gene lost 2 bases and the J gene lost 1 base, with 9 bases spanning the gap. The table came from immunoSEQ multiplex PCR; TCRdb's copy has only in-frame clones and leaves some out. The sample contains roughly 5,500 clones, 73% of which appear only once. The V gene is TRBV6-8, the J gene TRBJ1-5, with a possible D match to TRBD1 (5 bases). Here the sequenced sample was tumor tissue, taken before IRX-2 immunotherapy. This TCR came from a human donor with breast cancer. Written as DNA, the CDR3 is TGTGCCAGCAGTTACGTGGGGGGGAGCAATCAGCCCCAGCATTTT. This codes for CASSYVGGSNQPQHF.